This T cell receptor beta chain appears in the sequencing data of a study of CD8 T cells in ankylosing spondylitis. Overall study results and limits: A TCR beta motif of eight or nine highly homologous variants seemed to mark ankylosing spondylitis blood.

This clonotype was counted a few times. Its antigen is undetermined. The V end lost 7 bases, the J end lost 8 bases, and 9 bases lay between the germline ends. CDR1 is MNHNS and CDR2 is SASEGT in the germline V gene. There are 12 residues in the CDR3. TCRdb redid the calling of the 5' RACE reads with MiXCR, one entry per CDR3 protein. Of about 540,000 distinct CDR3 sequences listed, about 13% were seen once; the top ten hold around 7%. This clonotype was sampled from a male donor with ankylosing spondylitis. V and J are TRBV6-1 and TRBJ1-6; D is uncertain. Sequencing was carried out using blood, either unsorted or a sorted T cell fraction (not recorded which). CDR3 nucleotides: TGTGCCAGCAAAGATCAAGATTCACCCCTCCACTTT. This encodes CASKDQDSPLHF.